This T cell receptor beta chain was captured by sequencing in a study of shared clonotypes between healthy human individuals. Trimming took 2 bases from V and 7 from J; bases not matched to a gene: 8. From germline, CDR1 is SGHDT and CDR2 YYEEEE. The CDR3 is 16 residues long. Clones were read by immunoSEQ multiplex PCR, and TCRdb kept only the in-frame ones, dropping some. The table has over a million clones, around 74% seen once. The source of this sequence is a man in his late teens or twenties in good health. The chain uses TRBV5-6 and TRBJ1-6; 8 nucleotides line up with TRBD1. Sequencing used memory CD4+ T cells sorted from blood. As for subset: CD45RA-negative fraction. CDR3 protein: CASSFGTGQSNSPLHF. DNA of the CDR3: TGTGCCAGCAGCTTCGGGACAGGTCAGTCCAATTCACCCCTCCACTTT. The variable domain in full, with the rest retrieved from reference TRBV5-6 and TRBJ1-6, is DAGVTQSPTHLIKTRGQQVTLRCSPKSGHDTVSWYQQALGQGPQFIFQYYEEEERQRGNFPDRFSGHQFPNYSSELNVNALLLGDSALYLCASSFGTGQSNSPLHFGNGTRLTVT.